Listed below are T cell receptor beta chains from one sample, sequenced in a study of blood T cell repertoires in COVID-19. This table comes from immunoSEQ multiplex PCR, and its TCRdb copy is limited to in-frame clones, with some not included. This table has about 370,000 clones, around 91% appearing once. Input material: PBMCs or T cells enriched from blood (not recorded which). The receptors stem from a man aged 18 to 29 who had recovered from COVID-19. Both conserved end residues are part of each CDR3. A D gene is named only where the DNA matches it firmly. Size is omitted from some rows. Given values are once, few, many or a class for expanded clones.

- TRBJ2-5 TRBV6-2/TRBV6-3 14 TRBD2 TGTGCCAGCAGTCGCATAGTTAGCGGGGAGACCCAGTACTTC CASSRIVSGETQYF
- TRBJ1-2 TRBV4-1 15 TRBD1 TGCGCCAGCAGCCAAGATACAGGGGGGCTCTATGGCTACACCTTC CASSQDTGGLYGYTF
- TRBJ1-5 TRBV28 15 - TGTGCCAGCCTGGGTTTTCAGGGTGAGAATCAGCCCCAGCATTTT CASLGFQGENQPQHF
- TRBJ1-2 TRBV30 11 TRBD1 TGTGCCTGGCAGACAGGGGGTGGCTACACCTTC CAWQTGGGYTF
- TRBJ1-6 TRBV7-3 15 - TGTGCCAGCAGCCTCCAGGGGATCAGCAATTCACCCCTCCACTTT CASSLQGISNSPLHF
- TRBJ1-2 TRBV19 13 TRBD1 TGTGCCAGTAGCCCGACAGGGAACTATGGCTACACCTTC CASSPTGNYGYTF
- TRBJ2-3 TRBV24-1 16 TRBD1 TGTGCCACCAGTGATTTGGGACAGGGTGAGGGAGATACGCAGTATTTT CATSDLGQGEGDTQYF
- TRBJ1-6 TRBV9 16 - TGTGCCAGCAGCGTGGAGGCCTTGTCGTATAATTCACCCCTCCACTTT CASSVEALSYNSPLHF
- TRBJ2-1 TRBV4-2 14 - TGTGCCAGCAGCCAAGATAGTCGCGGGAATGAGCAGTTCTTC CASSQDSRGNEQFF
- TRBJ1-5 TRBV28 15 - TGTGCCAGCCTTCCCCCGGGGGGTACGAGTCAGCCCCAGCATTTT CASLPPGGTSQPQHF
- TRBJ2-3 TRBV7-9 13 - TGTGCCAGCAGCTCCAAGGTCGGAGTCACGCAGTATTTT CASSSKVGVTQYF
- TRBJ1-1 TRBV30 14 - TGTGCCTGTTTTGAGGGAGGGCTGAACACTGAAGCTTTCTTT CACFEGGLNTEAFF
once TRBJ1-2 TRBV28 14 - TGTGCCAGCAGTCAACCCGGACAGAACTATGGCTACACCTTC CASSQPGQNYGYTF
- TRBJ1-1 TRBV28 14 TRBD1 TGTGCCAGCCAGTTGGGACAGGGGGTCGCTGAAGCTTTCTTT CASQLGQGVAEAFF
- TRBJ2-1 TRBV28 16 TRBD2 TGTGCCAGCAGTTTATCTACTAGCGGGAGTTTCAATGAGCAGTTCTTC CASSLSTSGSFNEQFF